The present TCR beta chain was sequenced within a study of blood T cells in healthy people across ages. Points from the study as a whole: The study found more naive CD4+ cells and higher diversity in long-lived than aged donors.

This clonotype was seen only a few times. The antigen is not known. The CDR3 spans 17 residues. CDR1 and CDR2 from the germline V gene are SGHTS and YDEGEE. V was pared by 0 bases and J by 4 bases, with 10 bases of the junction left unmatched. The study drew donors from healthy Caucasian individuals in Russia aged about 6 to 90. It was with a sample-barcoded 5' primer and a J-beta primer mix that a second PCR of about 6 to 11 cycles was run. Each sample provided no less than 2.5 million CDR3-containing paired-end reads. TCRdb reprocessed the 5' RACE reads via MiXCR and lists one record per CDR3 protein. The sample has about 1,800,000 distinct CDR3 sequences; about 30% are singletons.

This rearrangement joins TRBV5-8 to TRBJ2-7, with 10 bases lining up with TRBD2. This clonotype originated in a woman aged 25 to 39 in good health. Sequenced: blood. Written as DNA, the CDR3 is TGTGCCAGCAGCTTGGCTAGCGGGGGTGACAGTAGGTACGAGCAGTACTTC. Translation gives CASSLASGGDSRYEQYF.